This T cell receptor beta chain appears in the sequencing data of a study of blood T cell repertoires in COVID-19. Study-level information: Samples of COVID-19 (acute and convalescent) were obtained from the United States, Italy and Spain. T cells, B-cell-depleted T cells, or PBMCs provided the cDNA or gDNA that served as material.

Only in-frame clones appear in the TCRdb table, and some are missing; sequencing was by immunoSEQ multiplex PCR. The sample yields some 200,000 clones, approximately 84% seen once. V shed 6 bases, J shed 8 bases, and the junction held 8 bases outside the gene matches. Germline loops: CDR1 SNHLY, CDR2 FYNNEI. The CDR3 sequence is 13 residues long. The sample taken for sequencing was peripheral blood. This chain links TRBV2 with TRBJ1-2, with 8 bases fitting TRBD1. This receptor was obtained from a human donor with acute or convalescent COVID-19. The donor label of this sample is uncertain. The CDR3 sequence is CASSTGTGRGYTF. The CDR3 region has the DNA TGTGCCAGCAGCACCGGGACAGGTCGCGGCTACACCTTC.